This T cell receptor (beta chain) was observed in a study of T cell responses to AZD1222 COVID-19 vaccine. Study-wide points: Repertoire samples came only from after the peak T cell response. The donors showed a predominance of white British ancestry and of females, with possible underestimation of clonal diversity.

Assay: immunoSEQ multiplex PCR; the TCRdb copy retains only in-frame clones and omits some. The sample includes about 70,000 clones, 85% seen only once; the top ten take approximately 20%. For this clone: Its antigen is not known.

V shed 2 bases and J shed 5 bases, with 7 bases lying between them. Per the germline V gene, CDR1 is MNHNY and CDR2 is SVGAGI (reference sequence). The CDR3 has 13 residues. This chain joins TRBV6-6 and TRBJ2-1; maybe TRBD2 (5 bases). The sample in question was peripheral blood, obtained on day 0 of AZD1222 vaccination. This receptor was identified in an adult in good health. As DNA, the CDR3 is TGTGCCAGCAGTTACCCTAGCAACAATGAGCAGTTCTTC. Residues: CASSYPSNNEQFF.